Reported below is one TCR beta chain. Its antigen is not yet known. The sample holds no much larger clone one base away, and base qualities are not on file. The sample comes from a study of blood T cell repertoires in COVID-19 (dated by TCRdb to 2018 to 2020). A note on the overall study: Samples from collaborators originated in the United States, Italy and Spain and spanned both the acute and convalescent phases of COVID-19. The prospective study material was composed of cDNA or gDNA derived from T cells, B-cell-depleted T cells, or PBMCs. Subjects who had been exposed to COVID-19, were actively infected with it, or had recovered from it provided the deeply sampled blood TCRbeta repertoires that made up the dataset. The repertoires were released in a freely available public database intended as a resource for research on the immune response to SARS-CoV-2. The samples were drawn from two sources: the first 160 participants of the ongoing ImmuneRACE study, and 950 to 1,500 subjects contributed by 6 global collaborators. Sample metadata almost always included a de-identified subject ID, COVID-19 status, age in years and sex. HLA class I and class II types, where available, came from metadata supplied by the sample provider rather than from assay-based typing.

The trim is 6 bases for V and 8 bases for J, with a gap of 21 bases between the germline ends. The germline V gene supplies CDR1 MGHRA and CDR2 YSYEKL. Its CDR3 holds 15 amino acids, cysteine through phenylalanine. The sequence is cut down to CDR3 DNA, 45 bases in frame from base 1. TCRbeta CDR3 regions were amplified from genomic DNA using the immunoSEQ Assay, a bias-controlled multiplex PCR. As for the original processing: Within the assay, amplification of reference gene primers was used to estimate how many nucleated cells each sample contained. To quantify the absolute abundance of each unique TCRbeta CDR3 rearrangement, sequence reads were collapsed and filtered. For each sample, productive Simpson clonality was calculated as the square root of Simpson's diversity index over productive rearrangements. TCRdb holds this immuneACCESS table with in-frame rearrangements only. Some clones are missing; in checked studies, unresolved V genes explain under half, and the rest has no known cause. The D gene and trimming were derived from the DNA, and the V and J assignments and clone size from that table. Here the sample has about 370,000 clones; approximately 89% occur a single time. The top ten clonotypes cover around 9.3% of the sample.

At one collaborating source in Seattle, patients were enrolled during active infection and were followed longitudinally through the course of disease. Each collaborating institution followed its own protocols to collect whole blood in K2EDTA tubes. For TCRbeta analysis, collaborators shipped samples in one of three forms: frozen whole blood, isolated PBMCs, or DNA extracted from either of those sample types. Beyond this particular receptor, the publication reports: The quantity of clinical and demographic metadata differed by source and by participant and was supplied without curation.

Sequenced material: peripheral blood. The TCR originated in a woman aged 30 to 39 with COVID-19, enrolled during active disease. The chain couples TRBV4-1 to TRBJ2-3; the D gene is perhaps TRBD1, on 5 matching bases. The sequence in DNA is TGCGCCAGCAGACTTCTAACAGGCGGTTCGGTTACGCAGTATTTT. Its coded protein is CASRLLTGGSVTQYF.